One and the same sample provided the 20 T cell receptor beta chains below, sequenced in a study of control samples from healthy donors and cancer patients. Profiling relied on immunoSEQ multiplex PCR, and the TCRdb table lists in-frame clones only, not all of them. This sample has about 150,000 clones; 91% occur once, and the top ten carry under 4%. The sample taken for sequencing was blood. These receptors were taken from a young man in good health.

The J gene is TRBJ1-1, the V gene TRBV15, with 9 bases fitting TRBD1. CDR1 is LNHNV, CDR2 YYDKDF, per germline (reference sequence). The CDR3 length is 17 residues. Germline trimming cut 5 bases from V and 1 base from J; bases unmatched to any gene: 11. The CDR3 bases are TGTGCCACCAGCCCCCAAACCGGGGGACAGGGGAACACTGAAGCTTTCTTT. Translated: CATSPQTGGQGNTEAFF.

The genes are TRBV14 and TRBJ2-1; D not certain. Trimming took 4 bases from V and 7 from J, leaving 11 bases between them. There are 13 residues in the CDR3. Germline V CDR1 and CDR2: SGHDN, FVKESK. CDR3 sequence reads: CASSPSRTNEQFF. CDR3 coding DNA: TGTGCCAGCAGCCCGTCACGTACGAATGAGCAGTTCTTC.

V and J are TRBV29-1 and TRBJ2-1; TRBD2 matches at 7 bases. Losses at the gene ends were 7 bases for V and 9 bases for J; bases not matched to a gene: 12. Germline V CDR1 and CDR2: SQVTM, ANQGSEA. This CDR3 is built from 13 residues. The DNA for the CDR3 is TGCAGCGAAAGGGATAGGGGCGGGGGTGAGCAGTTCTTC. Amino acids: CSERDRGGGEQFF.

The chain uses TRBV18 and TRBJ1-2; possible D gene TRBD1, 5 bases. Trimming removed 6 bases at V and 5 bases at J, with 16 bases between. The CDR3 loop spans 14 amino acids. Germline V CDR1 and CDR2: KGHSH, LQKENI. The CDR3: CASSPGDARYGYTF. The CDR3 DNA follows: TGTGCCAGCTCTCCGGGGGATGCTCGGTATGGCTACACCTTC.

As DNA, the CDR3 is TGTGCCAGCAGCCCGGAGGCTTGGGGCGAAAAACTGTTTTTT. As protein: CASSPEAWGEKLFF. This sequence joins TRBV3-1 (or the pseudogene TRBV3-2) and TRBJ1-4; tentatively, D is TRBD1 (5 bases). The CDR3 has 14 residues. The germline V and J ends were trimmed by 4 bases and 8 bases, with 14 bases remaining between them. Germline CDR1 and CDR2: LGHDT and YNNKEL (reference sequence).

In regard to this clone: Germline is not matched at one junction end, which may reflect a read error. V usage is TRBV5-8 and J usage is TRBJ1-2; no reliable D call. The CDR3 loop spans 13 amino acids. Germline CDR1 SGHTS, CDR2 YDEGEE. CDR3 DNA: TGTGCCAGCAGTTTGGACGGGGACTATGGCTACACCTTC. Translation gives CASSLDGDYGYTF.

The V and J genes are TRBV6-2 or TRBV6-3 and TRBJ2-7, with D hard to call. With 2 bases removed from V and 3 bases from J, the gap between germline ends came to 14 bases. The CDR3 extends over 15 amino acids. Looked up from germline, CDR1 is MNHEY and CDR2 is SVGEGT. CDR3 residues: CASSYLGQLIYEQYF. DNA of the CDR3: TGTGCCAGCAGTTACCTAGGGCAGCTGATCTACGAGCAGTACTTC.

V usage is TRBV6-5 and J usage is TRBJ2-3; D unclear. From germline, CDR1 is MNHEY and CDR2 SVGAGI. This CDR3 is built from 11 residues. The V and J ends lost 6 bases and 9 bases respectively, with 10 bases between them. The CDR3 DNA reads as TGTGCCAGCAGCTCTGGGGAAACGCAGTATTTT. This translates into CASSSGETQYF.

J is TRBJ2-3 and V is TRBV5-1; 9 bases line up with TRBD1. This CDR3 is 15 amino acids long. CDR1 is SGHRS, CDR2 YFSETQ, per germline. V dropped 5 bases and J dropped 2; count of bases not matched to a gene: 6. The CDR3 DNA reads as TGCGCCAGCAGAGAAGGACAGGGGAACACAGATACGCAGTATTTT. This sequence encodes CASREGQGNTDTQYF.

This rearrangement joins TRBV29-1 to TRBJ2-3, with a possible D match to TRBD1 (5 bases). V shed 3 bases and J shed 0 bases, with 10 bases lying between them. The germline V gene encodes CDR1 SQVTM and CDR2 ANQGSEA. This CDR3 is built from 14 residues. The CDR3 protein is CSVEKAGSTDTQYF. The DNA for the CDR3 is TGCAGCGTTGAGAAGGCAGGGAGCACAGATACGCAGTATTTT.

The J gene is TRBJ2-2, the V gene TRBV12-3 or TRBV12-4; D may correspond to TRBD1 or TRBD2 (5 bases each). This CDR3 has 13 residues. V was cut by 8 bases and J by 4 bases, with 11 bases left in between. The CDR3 loop reads CASRDESTGELFF. The CDR3 DNA reads as TGTGCCAGCCGGGACGAGAGCACCGGGGAGCTGTTTTTT.

V gene TRBV12-3 or TRBV12-4 combines with J gene TRBJ2-7, with D possibly TRBD2 on 5 matching bases. The ends were cut back, 5 bases at V and 5 bases at J, with 10 bases in the middle. This CDR3 has 12 amino acids. The chain's CDR3 is CASSVFSDEQYF. The DNA of the CDR3 is TGTGCCAGCAGTGTGTTTAGCGACGAGCAGTACTTC.

The chain links TRBV5-1 to TRBJ2-1, with D perhaps TRBD2 (6 bases). CDR1 SGHRS and CDR2 YFSETQ come from the germline V gene. The ends were cut back, 0 bases at V and 4 bases at J, with 17 bases in the middle. The CDR3 extends over 17 amino acids. This CDR3 reads CASSLGSGGAQYNEQFF. For the CDR3, the DNA is TGCGCCAGCAGCTTGGGTAGCGGCGGGGCTCAATACAATGAGCAGTTCTTC.

The chain couples TRBV11-3 to TRBJ2-5; a weak D match, TRBD2 (5 bases). The V and J ends lost 1 base and 3 bases respectively, with 12 bases between them. From germline, CDR1 is SGHNT and CDR2 YENEEA. This CDR3 region has 15 residues. The CDR3 sequence is CASSLGGLTKETQYF. CDR3 coding DNA: TGTGCCAGCAGCTTAGGTGGACTCACGAAAGAGACCCAGTACTTC.

This rearrangement joins TRBV11-2 to TRBJ2-2; either TRBD1 or TRBD2 may supply D (5 bases each). The germline gives CDR1 SGHAT, CDR2 FQNNGV. CDR3 length: 13 amino acids. The V gene lost 8 bases and the J gene lost 2 bases, with 9 bases spanning the gap. The CDR3 reads CASLGDNTGELFF. DNA of the CDR3: TGTGCCAGCCTGGGGGATAACACCGGGGAGCTGTTTTTT.

V usage is TRBV5-1 and J usage is TRBJ2-2; either TRBD1 or TRBD2 may fit D (5 bases each). Germline CDR1 and CDR2: SGHRS and YFSETQ. The CDR3 has 15 residues. V lost 0 bases, J lost 7 bases, and 13 bases lay in between. The CDR3 DNA sequence: TGCGCCAGCAGCTTGGGTGGGACCCCGAGCGGGGAGCTGTTTTTT. Translating gives CASSLGGTPSGELFF.

This chain connects TRBV2 to TRBJ2-1, with D possibly being TRBD1 or TRBD2 (6 bases each). The V gene lost 8 bases and the J gene lost 7 bases, with 21 bases spanning the gap. CDR3 length equals 15 residues. In germline, CDR1 is SNHLY, CDR2 FYNNEI. The CDR3 reads CASGKGGLLANEQFF. CDR3 nucleotides: TGTGCCAGCGGCAAGGGGGGCCTATTGGCAAATGAGCAGTTCTTC.

By frequency in the sample, this clone is medium-sized. The gene calls are TRBV4-1 and TRBJ1-2, with D uncertain. Germline lookup yields CDR1 MGHRA and CDR2 YSYEKL. The CDR3 consists of 15 residues. The germline V and J ends were trimmed by 0 bases and 7 bases, with 15 bases remaining between them. In nucleotides, the CDR3 is TGCGCCAGCAGCCAAGATCTGACAAGCTCTAGTGGCTACACCTTC. Translation: CASSQDLTSSSGYTF.

This chain joins TRBV4-2 and TRBJ1-1; no clear D gene. The CDR3 has 12 amino acids. Germline values: CDR1 LGHNA, CDR2 YNFKEQ. The V gene lost 2 bases and the J gene lost 1 base, with 2 bases spanning the gap. The CDR3 coding sequence is TGTGCCAGCAGCCAACCGAACACTGAAGCTTTCTTT. It yields the protein CASSQPNTEAFF.

This clone was observed a single time. The chain's CDR3 is CAWTRADTQYF. The CDR3 bases are TGTGCCTGGACAAGGGCAGATACGCAGTATTTT. The J gene is TRBJ2-3, the V gene TRBV30; D remains ambiguous. V was clipped by 4 bases and J by 4 bases, with 6 bases between them. CDR1 GTSNPN and CDR2 SVGIG come from the germline V gene (reference sequence). The CDR3 has 11 amino acids.